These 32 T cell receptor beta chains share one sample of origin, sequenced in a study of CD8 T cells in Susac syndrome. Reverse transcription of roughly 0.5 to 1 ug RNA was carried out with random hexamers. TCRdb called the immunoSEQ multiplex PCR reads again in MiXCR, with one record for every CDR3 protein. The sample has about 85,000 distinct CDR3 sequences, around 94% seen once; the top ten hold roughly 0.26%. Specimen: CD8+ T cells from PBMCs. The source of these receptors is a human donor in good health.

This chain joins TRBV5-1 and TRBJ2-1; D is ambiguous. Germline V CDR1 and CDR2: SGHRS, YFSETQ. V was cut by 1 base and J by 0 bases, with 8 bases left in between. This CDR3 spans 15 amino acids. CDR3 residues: CASSLPSDSYNEQFF. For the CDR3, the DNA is TGCGCCAGCAGCTTGCCTTCGGACTCCTACAATGAGCAGTTCTTC.

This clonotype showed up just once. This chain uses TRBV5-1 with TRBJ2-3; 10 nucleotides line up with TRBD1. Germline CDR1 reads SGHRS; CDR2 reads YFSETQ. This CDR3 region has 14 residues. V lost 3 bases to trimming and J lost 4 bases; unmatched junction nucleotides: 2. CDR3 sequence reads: CASSSGQGPDTQYF. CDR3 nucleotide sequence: TGCGCCAGCAGCTCGGGACAGGGGCCAGATACGCAGTATTTT.

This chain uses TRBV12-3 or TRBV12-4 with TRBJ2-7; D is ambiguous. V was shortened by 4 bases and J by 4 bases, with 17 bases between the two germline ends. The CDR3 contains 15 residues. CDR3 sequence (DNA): TGTGCCAGCAGTTCCCCAAACGGGCTACAATACGAGCAGTACGTC. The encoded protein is CASSSPNGLQYEQYV.

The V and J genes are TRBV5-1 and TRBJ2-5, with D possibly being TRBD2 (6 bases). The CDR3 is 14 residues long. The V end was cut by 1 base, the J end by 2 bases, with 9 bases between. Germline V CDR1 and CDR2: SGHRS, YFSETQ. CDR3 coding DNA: TGCGCCAGCAGCTTGTGGGGGGAACAAGAGACCCAGTACTTC. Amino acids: CASSLWGEQETQYF.

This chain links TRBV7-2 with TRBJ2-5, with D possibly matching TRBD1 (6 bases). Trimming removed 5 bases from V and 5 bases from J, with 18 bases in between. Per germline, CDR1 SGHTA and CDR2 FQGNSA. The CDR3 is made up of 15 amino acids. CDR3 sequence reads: CASSRVVGAGETQYF. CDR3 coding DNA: TGTGCCAGCAGCAGAGTGGTGGGGGCCGGGGAGACCCAGTACTTC. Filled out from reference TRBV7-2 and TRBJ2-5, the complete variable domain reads GAGVSQSPSNKVTEKGKDVELRCDPISGHTALYWYRQSLGQGLEFLIYFQGNSAPDKSGLPSDRFSAERTGGSVSTLTIQRTQQEDSAVYLCASSRVVGAGETQYFGPGTRLLVL.

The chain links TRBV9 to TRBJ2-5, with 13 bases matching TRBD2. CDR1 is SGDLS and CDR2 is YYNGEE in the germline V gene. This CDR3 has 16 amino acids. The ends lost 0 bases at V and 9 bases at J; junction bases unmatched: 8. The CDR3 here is CASSVGRGTSGTSQYF. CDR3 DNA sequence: TGTGCCAGCAGCGTAGGTCGTGGGACTAGCGGGACCTCCCAGTACTTC.

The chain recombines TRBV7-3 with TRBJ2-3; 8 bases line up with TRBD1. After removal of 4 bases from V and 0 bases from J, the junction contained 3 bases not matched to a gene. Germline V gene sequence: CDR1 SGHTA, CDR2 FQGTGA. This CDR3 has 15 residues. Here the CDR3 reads CASSSTGASTDTQYF. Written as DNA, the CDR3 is TGTGCCAGCAGCTCGACAGGGGCTAGCACAGATACGCAGTATTTT.

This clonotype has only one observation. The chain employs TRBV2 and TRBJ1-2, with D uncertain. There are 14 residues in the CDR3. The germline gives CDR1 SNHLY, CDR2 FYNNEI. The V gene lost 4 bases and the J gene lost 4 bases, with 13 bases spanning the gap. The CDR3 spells CASSGIPSSYGYTF. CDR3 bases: TGTGCCAGCAGTGGGATCCCTAGCTCCTATGGCTACACCTTC.

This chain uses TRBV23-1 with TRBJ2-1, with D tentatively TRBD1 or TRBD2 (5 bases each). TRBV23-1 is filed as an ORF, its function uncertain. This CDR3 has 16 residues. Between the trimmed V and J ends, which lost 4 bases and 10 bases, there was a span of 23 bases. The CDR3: CASSPGLVDSGSEQFF. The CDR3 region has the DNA TGCGCCAGCAGTCCGGGGCTGGTCGATTCCGGGTCCGAGCAGTTCTTC.

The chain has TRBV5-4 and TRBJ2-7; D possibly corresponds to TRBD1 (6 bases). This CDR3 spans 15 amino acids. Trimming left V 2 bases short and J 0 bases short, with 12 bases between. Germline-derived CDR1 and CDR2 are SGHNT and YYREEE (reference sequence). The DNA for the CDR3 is TGTGCCAGCAGCTTCTTAACAGGGAGCTCCTACGAGCAGTACGTC. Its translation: CASSFLTGSSYEQYV.

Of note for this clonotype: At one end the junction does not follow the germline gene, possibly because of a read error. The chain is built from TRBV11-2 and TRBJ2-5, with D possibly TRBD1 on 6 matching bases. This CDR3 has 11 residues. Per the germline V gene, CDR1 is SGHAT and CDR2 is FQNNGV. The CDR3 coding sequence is TGTGCCAGCAGCTTATCAACAGGGCCCAACTTC. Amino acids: CASSLSTGPNF. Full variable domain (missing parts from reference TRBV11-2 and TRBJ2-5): EAGVAQSPRYKIIEKRQSVAFWCNPISGHATLYWYQQILGQGPKLLIQFQNNGVVDDSQLPKDRFSAERLKGVDSTLKIQPAKLEDSAVYLCASSLSTGPNFGPGTRLLVL.

CDR3 residues: CASSYSIGQTYEQYV. The CDR3 DNA reads TGTGCCAGCAGTTACTCCATTGGGCAGACCTACGAGCAGTACGTC. This chain connects TRBV6-6 to TRBJ2-7; unclear D gene. The germline gives CDR1 MNHNY, CDR2 SVGAGI (reference sequence). Between the trimmed V and J ends, which lost 0 bases and 2 bases, there was a span of 11 bases. The length of the CDR3 is 15 residues.

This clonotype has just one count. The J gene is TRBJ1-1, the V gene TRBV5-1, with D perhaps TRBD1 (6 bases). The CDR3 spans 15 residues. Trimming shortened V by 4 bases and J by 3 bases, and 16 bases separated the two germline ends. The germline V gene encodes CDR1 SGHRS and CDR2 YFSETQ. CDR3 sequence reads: CASSPWTAGDTEAFF. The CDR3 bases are TGCGCCAGCAGCCCATGGACAGCCGGAGACACTGAAGCTTTCTTT.

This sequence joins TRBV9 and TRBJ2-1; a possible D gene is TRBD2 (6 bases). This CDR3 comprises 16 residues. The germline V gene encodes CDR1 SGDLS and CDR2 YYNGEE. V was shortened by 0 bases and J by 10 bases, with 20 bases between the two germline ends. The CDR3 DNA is TGTGCCAGCAGCGTAGAAGGGACTTCCCCCTTTGGAGAGCAGTTCTTC. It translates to CASSVEGTSPFGEQFF.

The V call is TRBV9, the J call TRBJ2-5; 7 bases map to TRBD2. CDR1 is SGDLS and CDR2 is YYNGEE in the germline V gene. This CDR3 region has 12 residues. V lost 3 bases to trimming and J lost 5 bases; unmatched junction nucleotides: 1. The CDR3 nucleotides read TGTGCCAGCAGCGGGGACTACGAGACCCAGTACTTC. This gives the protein CASSGDYETQYF.

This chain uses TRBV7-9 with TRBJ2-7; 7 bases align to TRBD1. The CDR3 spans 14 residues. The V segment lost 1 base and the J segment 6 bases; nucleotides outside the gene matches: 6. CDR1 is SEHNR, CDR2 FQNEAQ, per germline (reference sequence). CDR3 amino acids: CASSLGQGSIEQYF. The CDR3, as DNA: TGTGCCAGCAGCTTAGGACAGGGATCGATCGAGCAGTACTTC.

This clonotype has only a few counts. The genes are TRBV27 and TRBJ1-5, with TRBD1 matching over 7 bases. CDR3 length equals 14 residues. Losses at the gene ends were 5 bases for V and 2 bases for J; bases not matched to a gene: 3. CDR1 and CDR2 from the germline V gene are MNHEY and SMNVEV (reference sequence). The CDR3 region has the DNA TGTGCCAGCAGTAGACAGGGTGGCAATCAGCCCCAGCATTTT. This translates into CASSRQGGNQPQHF.

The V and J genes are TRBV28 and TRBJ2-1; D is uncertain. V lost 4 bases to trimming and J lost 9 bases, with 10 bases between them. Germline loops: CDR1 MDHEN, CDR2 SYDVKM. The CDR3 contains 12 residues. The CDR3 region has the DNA TGTGCCAGCAGTTACCCCCGCACTGAGCAGTTCTTC. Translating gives CASSYPRTEQFF.

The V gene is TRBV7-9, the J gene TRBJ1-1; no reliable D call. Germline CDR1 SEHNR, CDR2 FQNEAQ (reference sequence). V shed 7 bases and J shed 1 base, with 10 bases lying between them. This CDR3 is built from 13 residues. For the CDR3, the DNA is TGTGCCAGCACCCCGACGGAGAACACTGAAGCTTTCTTT. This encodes CASTPTENTEAFF.

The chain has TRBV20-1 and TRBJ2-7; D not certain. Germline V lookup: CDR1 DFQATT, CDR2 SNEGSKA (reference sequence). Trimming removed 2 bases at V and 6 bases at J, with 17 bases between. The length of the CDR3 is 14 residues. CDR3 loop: CSARRQRPLPEQYV. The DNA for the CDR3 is TGCAGTGCTAGAAGGCAGCGACCCCTCCCCGAGCAGTACGTC.

The CDR3 protein is CSVGGGSEAFF. CDR3 sequence (DNA): TGCAGCGTTGGAGGGGGCAGTGAAGCTTTCTTT. The rearrangement uses TRBV29-1 and TRBJ1-1; TRBD1 agrees at 7 bases. The CDR3 covers 11 residues. CDR1 and CDR2 (germline): SQVTM, ANQGSEA. V was clipped by 4 bases and J by 7 bases; unmatched bases: 3.

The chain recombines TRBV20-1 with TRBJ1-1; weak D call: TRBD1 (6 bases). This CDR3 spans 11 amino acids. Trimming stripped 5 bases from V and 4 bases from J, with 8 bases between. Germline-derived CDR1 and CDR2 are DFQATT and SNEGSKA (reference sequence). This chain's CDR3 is CSAYRVTEAFF. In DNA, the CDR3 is TGCAGTGCTTACAGGGTCACTGAAGCTTTCTTT.

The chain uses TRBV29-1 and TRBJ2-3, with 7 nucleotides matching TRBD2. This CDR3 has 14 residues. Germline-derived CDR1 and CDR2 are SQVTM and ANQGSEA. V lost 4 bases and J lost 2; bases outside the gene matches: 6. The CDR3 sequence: CSVVGREATDTQYF. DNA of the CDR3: TGCAGCGTTGTCGGACGGGAGGCCACAGATACGCAGTATTTT.

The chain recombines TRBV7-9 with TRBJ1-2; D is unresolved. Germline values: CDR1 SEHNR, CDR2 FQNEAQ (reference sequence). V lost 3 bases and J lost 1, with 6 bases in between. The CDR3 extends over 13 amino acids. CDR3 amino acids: CASSLGHNYGYTF. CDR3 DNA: TGTGCCAGCAGCTTGGGTCATAACTATGGCTACACCTTC. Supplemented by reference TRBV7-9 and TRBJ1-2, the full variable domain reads DTGVSQNPRHKITKRGQNVTFRCDPISEHNRLYWYRQTLGQGPEFLTYFQNEAQLEKSRLLSDRFSAERPKGSFSTLEIQRTEQGDSAMYLCASSLGHNYGYTFGSGTRLTVV.

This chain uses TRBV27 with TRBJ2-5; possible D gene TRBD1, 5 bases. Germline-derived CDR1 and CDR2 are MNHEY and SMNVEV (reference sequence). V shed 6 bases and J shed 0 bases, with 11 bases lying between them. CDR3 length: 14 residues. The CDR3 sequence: CASSRRRDQETQYF. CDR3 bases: TGTGCCAGCAGCCGGCGCAGGGACCAAGAGACCCAGTACTTC.

The CDR3 region is CASSYAGDNNEQFF. As DNA, the CDR3 is TGTGCCAGCAGTTACGCGGGGGACAACAATGAGCAGTTCTTC. The chain uses TRBV6-7 and TRBJ2-1, with D perhaps TRBD2 (7 bases). TRBV6-7 is sorted into the ORF group, with uncertain function. This CDR3 is 14 amino acids long. The germline V and J ends were trimmed by 2 bases and 5 bases, with 10 bases remaining between them.

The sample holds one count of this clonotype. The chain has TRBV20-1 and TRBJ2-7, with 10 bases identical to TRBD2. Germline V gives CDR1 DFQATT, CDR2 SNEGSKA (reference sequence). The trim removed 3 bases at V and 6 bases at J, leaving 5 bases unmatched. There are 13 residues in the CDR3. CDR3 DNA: TGCAGTGCTAGTTCTAGCGGGAGCACCGAGCAGTACGTC. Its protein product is CSASSSGSTEQYV.

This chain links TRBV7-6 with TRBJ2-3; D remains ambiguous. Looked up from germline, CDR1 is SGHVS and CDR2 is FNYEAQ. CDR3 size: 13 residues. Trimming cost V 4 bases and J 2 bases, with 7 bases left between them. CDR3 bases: TGTGCCAGCAGCTATACTTCCACAGATACGCAGTATTTT. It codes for CASSYTSTDTQYF.

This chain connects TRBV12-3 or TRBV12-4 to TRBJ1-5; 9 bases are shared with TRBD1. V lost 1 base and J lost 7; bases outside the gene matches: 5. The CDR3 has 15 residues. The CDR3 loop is CASSLGDRGWQPQHF. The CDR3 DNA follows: TGTGCCAGCAGTTTAGGCGACAGGGGGTGGCAGCCCCAGCATTTT.

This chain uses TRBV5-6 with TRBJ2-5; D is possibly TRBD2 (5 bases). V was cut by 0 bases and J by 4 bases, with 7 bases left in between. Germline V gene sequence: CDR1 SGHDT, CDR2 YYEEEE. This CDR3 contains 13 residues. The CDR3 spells CASSLGTPETQYF. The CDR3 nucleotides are TGTGCCAGCAGCTTGGGGACTCCAGAGACCCAGTACTTC.

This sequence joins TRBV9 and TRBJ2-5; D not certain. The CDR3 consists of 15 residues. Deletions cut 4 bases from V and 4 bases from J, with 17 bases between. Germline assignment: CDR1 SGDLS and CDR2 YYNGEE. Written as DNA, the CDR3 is TGTGCCAGCAGCCTGGCACCTCGGCACCTAGAGACCCAGTACTTC. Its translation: CASSLAPRHLETQYF.

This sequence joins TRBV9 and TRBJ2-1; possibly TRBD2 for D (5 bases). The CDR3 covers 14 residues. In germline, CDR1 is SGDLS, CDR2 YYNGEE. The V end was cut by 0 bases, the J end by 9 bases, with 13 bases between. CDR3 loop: CASSVGLTLGEQFF. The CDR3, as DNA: TGTGCCAGCAGCGTAGGACTAACGTTGGGTGAGCAGTTCTTC.